Listed below are T cell receptor beta chains from one sample, sequenced in a study of blood T cell repertoires in COVID-19. The protocol was immunoSEQ multiplex PCR, while the TCRdb copy is restricted to in-frame clones and leaves out a portion. The data contain tens of thousands of clones, 80% to 85% of them seen just once; the ten biggest clones take up around 28%. The sequenced sample was peripheral blood. Receptors were obtained from a human donor in a cohort sampled during active COVID-19. CDR3s include the opening cysteine and the closing phenylalanine or tryptophan. A D gene is named only where the DNA matches it firmly. The size field is filled for only some rows; it gives once, few, many or a size class.

v_gene	abundance	d_gene	j_gene	CDR3aa	CDR3nt
TRBV18	.	TRBD2	TRBJ2-7	CASSPPSGGGAHEQYF	TGTGCCAGCTCACCACCGAGCGGCGGGGGGGCCCACGAGCAGTACTTC
TRBV6-6	few	.	TRBJ1-5	CASTHREGQPQHF	TGTGCCAGCACTCACAGGGAGGGTCAGCCCCAGCATTTT
TRBV9	.	.	TRBJ2-2	CASSGARDLVRRELFF	TGTGCCAGCAGCGGGGCGAGGGACTTGGTTCGCCGGGAGCTGTTTTTT
TRBV10-3	.	TRBD2	TRBJ2-7	CAISDRGGLREQYF	TGTGCCATCAGTGACCGGGGGGGGCTTAGAGAGCAGTACTTC
TRBV15	.	.	TRBJ1-5	CATSRVTGNNQPQHF	TGTGCCACCAGCAGAGTCACCGGGAACAATCAGCCCCAGCATTTT
TRBV23-1	.	TRBD1	TRBJ2-1	CASSQWDSHHTHNEQFF	TGCGCCAGCAGTCAATGGGACAGCCATCACACCCACAATGAGCAGTTCTTC
TRBV12-3/TRBV12-4	.	.	TRBJ1-1	CASSLRVNTEAFF	TGTGCCAGCAGCCTGAGGGTGAACACTGAAGCTTTCTTT
TRBV6-5	.	.	TRBJ1-1	CASRRLRDNTEAFF	TGTGCCAGCAGACGCCTACGGGATAACACTGAAGCTTTCTTT
TRBV5-1	.	TRBD2	TRBJ2-3	CASSLTGGGTDTQYF	TGCGCCAGCAGCTTGACCGGGGGGGGCACAGATACGCAGTATTTT
TRBV14	.	TRBD1	TRBJ2-1	CASSQLGQGNNEQFF	TGTGCCAGCAGCCAGTTGGGACAGGGTAACAATGAGCAGTTCTTC
TRBV5-1	.	TRBD2	TRBJ2-5	CASSFGGDQETQYF	TGCGCCAGCAGCTTTGGGGGGGACCAAGAGACCCAGTACTTC
TRBV7-3	.	TRBD1	TRBJ2-5	CASSLRAGQGPPETQYF	TGTGCCAGCAGCCTCCGGGCCGGACAGGGGCCTCCCGAGACCCAGTACTTC
TRBV6-4	.	.	TRBJ2-3	CASSEGVGDTQYF	TGTGCCAGCAGCGAGGGGGTGGGAGATACGCAGTATTTT
TRBV5-6	.	.	TRBJ1-2	CASSDMGSNYGYTF	TGTGCCAGCAGTGATATGGGCTCTAACTATGGCTACACCTTC
TRBV4-2	.	.	TRBJ2-7	CASSQTHTGNSYEQYF	TGTGCCAGCAGCCAAACCCACACCGGGAATTCCTACGAGCAGTACTTC
TRBV10-3	.	.	TRBJ2-3	CAIRERGAGTDTQYF	TGTGCCATCAGAGAACGGGGGGCGGGCACAGATACGCAGTATTTT
TRBV6-5	.	.	TRBJ2-3	CASSYLISSTDTQYF	TGTGCCAGCAGTTACTTAATTAGCTCAACAGATACGCAGTATTTT
TRBV12-5	.	TRBD1	TRBJ2-7	CASGISGTDRGPYEQYF	TGTGCTAGTGGTATTTCGGGGACGGACAGGGGCCCCTACGAGCAGTACTTC
TRBV6-5	.	.	TRBJ1-1	CASSLSRGNTEAFF	TGTGCCAGCAGTCTATCCAGGGGGAACACTGAAGCTTTCTTT
TRBV15	.	.	TRBJ2-5	CATKEGGMETQYF	TGTGCCACCAAAGAGGGGGGGATGGAGACCCAGTACTTC
TRBV15	few	TRBD1	TRBJ1-5	CATSRGSNTGEGNQPQHF	TGTGCCACCAGCAGAGGATCCAATACAGGGGAAGGCAATCAGCCCCAGCATTTT
TRBV27	once	.	TRBJ2-1	CASSLRQGRSNEQFF	TGTGCCAGCAGTTTAAGGCAGGGGCGTAGCAATGAGCAGTTCTTC
TRBV10-1	.	TRBD2	TRBJ2-3	CASSESAGTSGGTDTQYF	TGCGCCAGCAGTGAATCTGCGGGGACTAGCGGGGGCACAGATACGCAGTATTTT
TRBV7-2	.	.	TRBJ2-3	CASSFGMNTQYF	TGTGCCAGCAGCTTCGGGATGAATACGCAGTATTTT
TRBV4-3	once	.	TRBJ1-2	CASSQDRGYGYTF	TGCGCCAGCAGCCAAGACAGAGGCTATGGCTACACCTTC
TRBV18	.	.	TRBJ2-6	CASSPQQAASGANVLTF	TGTGCCAGCTCACCACAACAGGCCGCCTCTGGGGCCAACGTCCTGACTTTC
TRBV6-5	.	TRBD2	TRBJ2-3	CASRAGGPVTDTQYF	TGTGCCAGCAGGGCGGGGGGGCCGGTGACAGATACGCAGTATTTT
TRBV4-1	once	.	TRBJ2-7	CASSQGLRGLYEQYF	TGCGCCAGCAGCCAAGGGCTAAGGGGCCTGTACGAGCAGTACTTC
TRBV5-1	.	TRBD1	TRBJ2-2	CATRTDRGPTGELFF	TGCGCCACCAGGACGGACAGGGGACCCACCGGGGAGCTGTTTTTT
TRBV7-8	.	.	TRBJ2-7	CASKGGVALNEQYF	TGTGCCAGCAAGGGGGGGGTAGCCCTGAACGAGCAGTACTTC
TRBV15	.	TRBD1	TRBJ1-1	CATSRNGQGTEAFF	TGTGCCACCAGCAGAAATGGACAGGGGACTGAAGCTTTCTTT
TRBV9	.	TRBD2	TRBJ2-3	CASSGGGAWTDTQYF	TGTGCCAGCTCGGGCGGGGGGGCTTGGACAGATACGCAGTATTTT
TRBV19	.	.	TRBJ1-2	CASNSLAGQANYGYTF	TGTGCCAGTAACTCTCTGGCTGGCCAGGCTAACTATGGCTACACCTTC
TRBV5-1	few	TRBD1	TRBJ1-1	CASSLGTGIMNTEAFF	TGCGCCAGCAGCTTGGGGACAGGAATCATGAACACTGAAGCTTTCTTT
TRBV4-3	.	.	TRBJ2-3	CASSQEPKGWASADTQYF	TGCGCCAGCAGCCAAGAACCGAAGGGGTGGGCTTCGGCAGATACGCAGTATTTT
TRBV11-3	.	TRBD2	TRBJ2-5	CASSAGLTGAGAETQYF	TGTGCCAGCAGCGCAGGTCTCACAGGAGCGGGGGCTGAGACCCAGTACTTC
TRBV5-1	.	.	TRBJ2-1	CASEMTGRLGSYNEQFF	TGCGCCAGCGAGATGACAGGTCGTTTGGGCTCCTACAATGAGCAGTTCTTC
TRBV21-1	.	.	TRBJ2-7	CASSRGGPTYEQYF	TGTGCCAGCAGCCGGGGGGGACCGACCTACGAGCAGTACTTC
TRBV18	.	TRBD2	TRBJ2-5	CASSPATSGGAGETQYF	TGTGCCAGCTCACCGGCGACTAGCGGGGGGGCCGGTGAGACCCAGTACTTC
TRBV29-1	.	TRBD2	TRBJ2-3	CSVDGTSGGGDTQYF	TGCAGCGTTGACGGGACTAGCGGGGGTGGCGATACGCAGTATTTT
TRBV2	.	.	TRBJ2-2	CASSGQTNTGELFF	TGTGCCAGCAGTGGACAGACAAACACCGGGGAGCTGTTTTTT
TRBV29-1	.	.	TRBJ1-2	CSVEDYGQGYGYTF	TGCAGCGTTGAAGATTATGGGCAGGGCTATGGCTACACCTTC
TRBV5-1	few	.	TRBJ1-5	CASSLHRDSNQPQHF	TGCGCCAGCAGCTTGCACAGGGATAGCAATCAGCCCCAGCATTTT
TRBV19	.	TRBD1	TRBJ2-7	CASSIQGQGFYEQYF	TGTGCCAGTAGTATTCAGGGACAGGGTTTTTACGAGCAGTACTTC
TRBV4-1	.	.	TRBJ2-2	CASSQGGVNSQNTGELFF	TGCGCCAGCAGCCAAGGGGGGGTCAACAGCCAAAACACCGGGGAGCTGTTTTTT
TRBV5-4	.	TRBD1	TRBJ2-7	CASSLGTGKSYEQYF	TGTGCCAGCAGCTTGGGGACAGGGAAGTCCTACGAGCAGTACTTC
TRBV7-2	.	TRBD2	TRBJ2-7	CASSLLLAPTSYEQYF	TGTGCCAGCAGCTTGCTACTAGCGCCAACCTCCTACGAGCAGTACTTC
TRBV18	.	.	TRBJ1-1	CASSPVLGATEAFF	TGTGCCAGCTCACCGGTGCTGGGGGCCACTGAAGCTTTCTTT
TRBV6-5	.	.	TRBJ2-5	CASSLTQIQGGTQYF	TGTGCCAGCAGTTTGACCCAAATCCAGGGTGGGACCCAGTACTTC
TRBV6-1	.	.	TRBJ1-2	CASSEDQGFDGYTF	TGTGCCAGCAGTGAAGACCAGGGGTTCGATGGCTACACCTTC
TRBV2	.	TRBD2	TRBJ2-7	CASSPRAGGPYEQYF	TGTGCCAGCAGTCCCCGGGCGGGGGGGCCCTACGAGCAGTACTTC
TRBV18	once	.	TRBJ1-3	CASSPQIGNTIYF	TGTGCCAGCTCACCCCAGATTGGAAACACCATATATTTT
TRBV2	once	.	TRBJ2-6	CASSYSGANVLTF	TGTGCCAGCAGTTATTCGGGGGCCAACGTCCTGACTTTC
TRBV28	.	TRBD1	TRBJ2-5	CASSLEQGDSVGQETQYF	TGTGCCAGCAGTTTAGAGCAGGGGGATTCCGTTGGCCAAGAGACCCAGTACTTC
TRBV27	.	.	TRBJ2-7	CASSLGPGSYEQYF	TGTGCCAGCAGTTTAGGCCCGGGGTCCTACGAGCAGTACTTC
TRBV5-6	.	TRBD1	TRBJ2-3	CASTPLTGTETDTQYF	TGTGCCAGCACCCCTTTAACCGGGACAGAGACAGATACGCAGTATTTT